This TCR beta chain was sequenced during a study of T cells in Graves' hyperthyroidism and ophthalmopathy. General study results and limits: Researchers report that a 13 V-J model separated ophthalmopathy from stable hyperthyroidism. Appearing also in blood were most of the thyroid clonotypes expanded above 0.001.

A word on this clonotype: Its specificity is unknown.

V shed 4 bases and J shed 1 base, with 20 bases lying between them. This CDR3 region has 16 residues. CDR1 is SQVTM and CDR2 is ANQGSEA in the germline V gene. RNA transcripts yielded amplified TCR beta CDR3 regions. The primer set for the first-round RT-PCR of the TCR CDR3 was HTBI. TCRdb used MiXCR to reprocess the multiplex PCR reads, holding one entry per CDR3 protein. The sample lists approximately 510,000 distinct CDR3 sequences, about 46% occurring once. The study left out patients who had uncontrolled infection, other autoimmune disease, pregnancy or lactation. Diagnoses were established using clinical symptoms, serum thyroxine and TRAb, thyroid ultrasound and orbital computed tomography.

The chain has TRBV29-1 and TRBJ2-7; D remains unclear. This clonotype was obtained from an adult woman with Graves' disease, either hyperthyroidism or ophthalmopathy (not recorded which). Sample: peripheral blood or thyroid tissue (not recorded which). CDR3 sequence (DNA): TGCAGCGTTGCGGAAAGAGGATACGACCCGTCCTACGAGCAGTACTTC. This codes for CSVAERGYDPSYEQYF.